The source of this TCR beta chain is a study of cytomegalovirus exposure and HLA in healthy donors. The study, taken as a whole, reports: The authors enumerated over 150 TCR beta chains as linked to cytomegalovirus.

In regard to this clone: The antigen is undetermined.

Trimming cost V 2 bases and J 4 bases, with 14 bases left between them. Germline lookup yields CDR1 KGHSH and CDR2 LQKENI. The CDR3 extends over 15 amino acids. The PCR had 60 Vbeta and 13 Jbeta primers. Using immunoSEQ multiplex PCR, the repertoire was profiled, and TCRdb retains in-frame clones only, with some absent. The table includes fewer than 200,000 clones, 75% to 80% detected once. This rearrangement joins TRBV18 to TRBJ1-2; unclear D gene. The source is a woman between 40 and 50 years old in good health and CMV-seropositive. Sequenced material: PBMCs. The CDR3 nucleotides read TGTGCCAGCTCACCAAGTGGCGGCGCCATCTATGGCTACACCTTC. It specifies CASSPSGGAIYGYTF.